This TCR beta chain was identified in a study of cytomegalovirus exposure and HLA in healthy donors. Method: immunoSEQ multiplex PCR; TCRdb's copy keeps in-frame clones and lacks some. The table shows 60,000 to 70,000 clones, with 80% to 90% occurring only once. CDR3 length equals 18 residues. Germline CDR1 is LGHNA and CDR2 is YNFKEQ. V lost 1 base to trimming and J lost 1 base; unmatched junction nucleotides: 2. This chain connects TRBV4-2 to TRBJ2-2, with TRBD2 matching 14 bases. This TCR derives from a woman under 30 in good health and CMV-seronegative. Sequenced: PBMCs. In DNA, the CDR3 is TGTGCCAGCAGCCAAGTGACTAGCGGGAGGGAGAACACCGGGGAGCTGTTTTTT. Its protein product is CASSQVTSGRENTGELFF.